One sample yielded the 31 T cell receptor beta chains listed below, sequenced in a study of blood T cell repertoires in COVID-19. This table comes from immunoSEQ multiplex PCR, and its TCRdb copy is limited to in-frame clones, with some not included. The sample yields about 100,000 clones, over 75% seen once. Sequencing input: peripheral blood. The receptors come from a woman over 75 with acute or convalescent COVID-19.

The chain employs TRBV18 and TRBJ2-7, with 7 nucleotides matching TRBD1. J gave up 0 bases and V 0 bases, and 2 bases lay outside the gene matches. CDR1 and CDR2 (germline): KGHSH, LQKENI. CDR3 size: 15 residues. In DNA form, the CDR3 reads TGTGCCAGCTCACCACCGGGACAGCCCTCCTACGAGCAGTACTTC. Translated: CASSPPGQPSYEQYF. The variable domain in full, with the rest retrieved from reference TRBV18 and TRBJ2-7, is NAGVMQNPRHLVRRRGQEARLRCSPMKGHSHVYWYRQLPEEGLKFMVYLQKENIIDESGMPKERFSAEFPKEGPSILRIQQVVRGDSAAYFCASSPPGQPSYEQYFGPGTRLTVT.

The chain uses TRBV7-8 and TRBJ2-5; the D gene is possibly TRBD1 (5 bases). Per germline, CDR1 SGHVS and CDR2 FQNEAQ. The CDR3 loop spans 15 amino acids. V lost 4 bases, J lost 0 bases, and 12 bases lay in between. The CDR3 region has the DNA TGTGCCAGCAGCTGGGGCGATGGGTACCAAGAGACCCAGTACTTC. Protein sequence: CASSWGDGYQETQYF. The variable domain in full, with the rest retrieved from reference TRBV7-8 and TRBJ2-5, is GAGVSQSPRYKVAKRGQDVALRCDPISGHVSLFWYQQALGQGPEFLTYFQNEAQLDKSGLPSDRFFAERPEGSVSTLKIQRTQQEDSAVYLCASSWGDGYQETQYFGPGTRLLVL.

The genes are TRBV9 and TRBJ2-1; tentatively, D is TRBD2 (6 bases). Trimming shortened V by 0 bases and J by 1 base, and 20 bases separated the two germline ends. This CDR3 region has 19 residues. Germline-derived CDR1 and CDR2 are SGDLS and YYNGEE. The CDR3 sequence: CASSVGIFGTPRSYNEQFF. The CDR3 DNA is TGTGCCAGCAGCGTAGGAATTTTTGGGACTCCGCGTTCCTACAATGAGCAGTTCTTC.

The chain carries TRBV7-2 and TRBJ2-2, with 7 bases lining up with TRBD1. The CDR3 spans 15 residues. Germline values: CDR1 SGHTA, CDR2 FQGNSA. Trimming removed 2 bases from V and 5 bases from J; junction bases left unmatched: 5. The CDR3 here is CASSLNRGGTGELFF. The CDR3 DNA is TGTGCCAGCAGCTTAAACAGGGGTGGGACCGGGGAGCTGTTTTTT.

Only one count was recorded for this clone. The chain combines TRBV7-9 with TRBJ2-3; 8 nucleotides line up with TRBD2. Looked up from germline, CDR1 is SEHNR and CDR2 is FQNEAQ (reference sequence). The V and J ends lost 1 base and 15 bases, in that order; junction bases with no gene match: 6. The CDR3 runs 12 residues. CDR3 nucleotides: TGTGCCAGCAGCTTAGACAGCGGGGGCGGATATTTT. Translated: CASSLDSGGGYF.

This chain joins TRBV28 and TRBJ2-3; TRBD1 matches 7 bases. This CDR3 has 16 amino acids. The trim removed 7 bases at V and 4 bases at J, leaving 14 bases unmatched. Germline V gene data show CDR1 as MDHEN and CDR2 as SYDVKM. This CDR3 is CASTLAPLTGPDTQYF. The CDR3 DNA follows: TGTGCCAGCACCCTGGCCCCCCTGACAGGGCCAGATACGCAGTATTTT.

The chain has TRBV7-6 and TRBJ1-1; D is possibly TRBD1 (5 bases). V was clipped by 2 bases and J by 6 bases, with 16 bases between them. Looked up from germline, CDR1 is SGHVS and CDR2 is FNYEAQ. The CDR3 is 15 residues long. DNA of the CDR3: TGTGCCAGCAGCTTATGGGCCGAAGGGGAACCTGAAGCTTTCTTT. Protein: CASSLWAEGEPEAFF.

The chain joins TRBV18 to TRBJ1-3; D unclear. V gave up 1 base and J gave up 2 bases, with 6 bases separating them. Germline V gives CDR1 KGHSH, CDR2 LQKENI. The CDR3 runs 14 residues. CDR3 region: CASSPQGAGNTIYF. The CDR3 bases are TGTGCCAGCTCACCACAGGGAGCTGGAAACACCATATATTTT.

The chain recombines TRBV3-1 (or the pseudogene TRBV3-2) with TRBJ2-1; TRBD2 aligns across 14 bases. This CDR3 contains 18 residues. Germline V CDR1 and CDR2: LGHDT, YNNKEL (reference sequence). Unmatched junction bases numbered 11, after V lost 2 bases and J lost 8 bases. For the CDR3, the DNA is TGTGCCAGCAGCCAACTAGGACTAGCGGGGGGAATGGTCGATGAGCAGTTCTTC. Residues: CASSQLGLAGGMVDEQFF.

The chain couples TRBV7-9 to TRBJ1-6, with TRBD1 as a possible D gene (5 bases). The germline gives CDR1 SEHNR, CDR2 FQNEAQ (reference sequence). The CDR3 is made up of 14 amino acids. The V end lost 6 bases, the J end lost 7 bases, and 13 bases lay between the germline ends. The CDR3, as DNA: TGTGCCAGCAGACCAATTCAGGGAAATTCACCCCTCCACTTT. It encodes CASRPIQGNSPLHF. The entire variable domain, with the rest obtained from reference TRBV7-9 and TRBJ1-6, is as follows: DTGVSQNPRHKITKRGQNVTFRCDPISEHNRLYWYRQTLGQGPEFLTYFQNEAQLEKSRLLSDRFSAERPKGSFSTLEIQRTEQGDSAMYLCASRPIQGNSPLHFGNGTRLTVT.

This clone has only one observation. This chain links TRBV7-9 with TRBJ1-2; D is ambiguous. Germline V lookup: CDR1 SEHNR, CDR2 FQNEAQ (reference sequence). Trimming took off 4 bases at V and 2 bases at J, with 17 bases between the two ends. This CDR3 has 16 residues. The DNA for the CDR3 is TGTGCCAGCAGCTCCTGGGAGGGCAGGCCAAACTATGGCTACACCTTC. Protein product: CASSSWEGRPNYGYTF.

The gene calls are TRBV28 and TRBJ1-5; 7 nucleotides align to TRBD1. CDR1 MDHEN and CDR2 SYDVKM come from the germline V gene. Trimming cost V 6 bases and J 0 bases; bases outside gene matches: 11. This CDR3 comprises 17 residues. In DNA form, the CDR3 reads TGTGCCAGCAGCCCACGCCGGGACAGATATAGCAATCAGCCCCAGCATTTT. It specifies CASSPRRDRYSNQPQHF.

The rearrangement links TRBV24-1 to TRBJ2-3, with a weak D call TRBD2 (5 bases). Trimming took 9 bases from V and 4 from J, leaving 16 bases between them. The CDR3 covers 14 residues. Germline lookup yields CDR1 KGHDR and CDR2 SFDVKD. In DNA, the CDR3 is TGTGCCACCGGAGAACCGGGGTTTGCAGATACGCAGTATTTT. This gives the protein CATGEPGFADTQYF.

For the CDR3, the DNA is TGTGCCAGCAGCCAAGGGGTGACTAGCGGGCAAGAGACCCAGTACTTC. Residues: CASSQGVTSGQETQYF. The V call is TRBV4-2, the J call TRBJ2-5; 10 bases align to TRBD2. The J segment lost 2 bases and the V segment lost 1 base, leaving 4 bases of the junction unmatched. This CDR3 contains 16 residues. From germline, CDR1 is LGHNA and CDR2 YNFKEQ.

V gene TRBV7-9 combines with J gene TRBJ2-5, with 9 bases fitting TRBD1. Germline V CDR1 and CDR2: SEHNR, FQNEAQ (reference sequence). V was pared by 5 bases and J by 5 bases, with 6 bases of the junction left unmatched. The CDR3 covers 14 residues. The CDR3 region has the DNA TGTGCCAGCAGCGGGGACAGGGAGAGGGAGACCCAGTACTTC. As protein: CASSGDRERETQYF. Variable domain in full (rest from reference TRBV7-9 and TRBJ2-5): DTGVSQNPRHKITKRGQNVTFRCDPISEHNRLYWYRQTLGQGPEFLTYFQNEAQLEKSRLLSDRFSAERPKGSFSTLEIQRTEQGDSAMYLCASSGDRERETQYFGPGTRLLVL.

The genes are TRBV4-2 and TRBJ1-6, with TRBD1 matching over 7 bases. The junction had 3 bases not matched to a gene; V was cut back by 1 base and J by 6 bases. CDR3 size: 15 residues. Germline CDR1 and CDR2: LGHNA and YNFKEQ. The chain's CDR3 is CASSQAGTANSPLHF. For the CDR3, the DNA is TGTGCCAGCAGCCAAGCCGGGACAGCTAATTCACCCCTCCACTTT.

This clone occurred once. The V gene is TRBV27, the J gene TRBJ1-2, with D maybe TRBD1 (6 bases). Germline CDR1 reads MNHEY; CDR2 reads SMNVEV (reference sequence). The CDR3 sequence is 15 residues long. The germline V and J ends were trimmed by 0 bases and 6 bases, with 14 bases remaining between them. CDR3 residues: CASSLSINRVDGYTF. CDR3 nucleotide sequence: TGTGCCAGCAGTTTATCAATAAACAGGGTAGATGGCTACACCTTC.

The CDR3 nucleotides are TGTGCCAGCAGCTTCGGGACAGGGGATCAGCCCCAGCATTTT. Its translation: CASSFGTGDQPQHF. The V gene is TRBV3-1 (or the pseudogene TRBV3-2), the J gene TRBJ1-5; TRBD1 matches at 10 bases. Germline trimming cut 5 bases from V and 5 bases from J; bases unmatched to any gene: 3. The CDR3 has 14 residues. From germline, CDR1 is LGHDT and CDR2 YNNKEL (reference sequence).

The CDR3 is CASRFPARQEYGYTF. The CDR3 nucleotides read TGTGCCAGTAGGTTCCCCGCCCGGCAGGAATATGGCTACACCTTC. V usage is TRBV19 and J usage is TRBJ1-2; no firm D call. Per germline, CDR1 LNHDA and CDR2 SQIVND (reference sequence). V shed 6 bases and J shed 5 bases, with 19 bases lying between them. The CDR3 runs to 15 residues.

The chain uses TRBV27 and TRBJ2-4, with 11 bases identical to TRBD1. Germline V CDR1 and CDR2: MNHEY, SMNVEV (reference sequence). V lost 5 bases, J lost 7 bases, and 10 bases stayed unmatched. This CDR3 spans 16 amino acids. CDR3 protein: CASSPPRTGGYNIQYF. The CDR3 DNA follows: TGTGCCAGCAGTCCTCCACGGACAGGGGGCTATAACATTCAGTACTTC.

The genes are TRBV30 and TRBJ2-5; D might be TRBD1 (5 bases). Trimming removed 2 bases from V and 2 bases from J, with 15 bases in between. The CDR3 loop spans 15 amino acids. Per the germline V gene, CDR1 is GTSNPN and CDR2 is SVGIG (reference sequence). CDR3 coding DNA: TGTGCCTGGAGTTCAGGGATGGGTGCTCAAGAGACCCAGTACTTC. Its translation is CAWSSGMGAQETQYF.

This chain links TRBV5-1 with TRBJ2-3, with D perhaps matching TRBD1 (5 bases). Germline V CDR1 and CDR2: SGHRS, YFSETQ. V lost 4 bases, J lost 0 bases, and 12 bases lay in between. CDR3 length: 15 residues. The CDR3 sequence is CASSQWGVSTDTQYF. As DNA, the CDR3 is TGCGCCAGCAGCCAATGGGGCGTTAGCACAGATACGCAGTATTTT.

This clone was recorded once. The gene calls are TRBV19 and TRBJ1-3; a weak D match, TRBD1 (6 bases). Trimming cost V 4 bases and J 1 base, with 11 bases left between them. This CDR3 is 15 amino acids long. Germline-derived CDR1 and CDR2 are LNHDA and SQIVND (reference sequence). The CDR3 region is CASSKNRVSGNTIYF. The CDR3 nucleotides are TGTGCCAGTAGTAAAAACAGGGTTTCTGGAAACACCATATATTTT.

J is TRBJ1-6 and V is TRBV4-3; D gene uncertain. Germline lookup yields CDR1 LGHNA and CDR2 YSLEER. The V and J ends lost 0 bases and 0 bases respectively, with 18 bases between them. The CDR3 is made up of 20 amino acids. CDR3 region: CASSQEGADDHDSYNSPLHF. CDR3 sequence (DNA): TGCGCCAGCAGCCAAGAGGGAGCAGATGACCATGACTCCTATAATTCACCCCTCCACTTT.

This clone has a single count. In DNA, the CDR3 is TGTGCCTTAACTCAGGGGCATAATTCACCCCTCCACTTT. Protein sequence: CALTQGHNSPLHF. This chain links TRBV30 with TRBJ1-6, with D perhaps matching TRBD1 (6 bases). Germline CDR1 GTSNPN, CDR2 SVGIG (reference sequence). This CDR3 comprises 13 residues. Trimming shortened V by 7 bases and J by 5 bases, and 12 bases separated the two germline ends.

The V call is TRBV6-5, the J call TRBJ2-5; tentative D call: TRBD2 (6 bases). The CDR3 totals 13 residues. Germline CDR1 MNHEY, CDR2 SVGAGI. V dropped 4 bases and J dropped 6 bases, with 12 bases sitting between them. The CDR3: CASSFGSGQTQYF. The CDR3 bases are TGTGCCAGCAGTTTCGGGAGTGGTCAGACCCAGTACTTC.

The chain has TRBV19 and TRBJ1-2, with D unclear. The germline V gene encodes CDR1 LNHDA and CDR2 SQIVND (reference sequence). This CDR3 region has 15 residues. Trimming pared 0 bases from V and 4 bases from J, leaving 12 bases between. The CDR3 loop is CASSIDLRVGYGYTF. The CDR3 DNA reads as TGTGCCAGTAGTATAGATCTTCGGGTGGGCTATGGCTACACCTTC.

V usage is TRBV7-6 and J usage is TRBJ2-1; weak D call: TRBD1 (5 bases). Germline V gene data show CDR1 as SGHVS and CDR2 as FNYEAQ. V was clipped by 1 base and J by 3 bases, with 16 bases between them. There are 17 residues in the CDR3. The CDR3 sequence is CASSLGVSSRDYNEQFF. The CDR3, as DNA: TGTGCCAGCAGCTTAGGGGTGTCAAGCAGGGACTACAATGAGCAGTTCTTC.

The J gene is TRBJ1-4, the V gene TRBV7-9; D not resolved. V was trimmed by 2 bases and J by 8 bases, leaving 12 bases between them. This CDR3 comprises 14 residues. CDR1 and CDR2 (germline): SEHNR, FQNEAQ (reference sequence). The CDR3 loop is CASSLRGEGEKLFF. CDR3 in DNA: TGTGCCAGCAGCTTACGTGGGGAGGGAGAAAAACTGTTTTTT. Together with reference TRBV7-9 and TRBJ1-4, the CDR3 gives the full variable domain: DTGVSQNPRHKITKRGQNVTFRCDPISEHNRLYWYRQTLGQGPEFLTYFQNEAQLEKSRLLSDRFSAERPKGSFSTLEIQRTEQGDSAMYLCASSLRGEGEKLFFGSGTQLSVL.

This chain joins TRBV19 and TRBJ1-4; 7 nucleotides line up with TRBD1. V was clipped by 5 bases and J by 0 bases; unmatched bases: 6. Looked up from germline, CDR1 is LNHDA and CDR2 is SQIVND (reference sequence). CDR3 size: 16 residues. The CDR3 DNA sequence: TGTGCCAGTAGTTGGAGACAGGGAGCAACTAATGAAAAACTGTTTTTT. It is translated as CASSWRQGATNEKLFF.

This clone occurred a few times. J is TRBJ1-6 and V is TRBV21-1; the table calls TRBD1, which could not be checked here. TRBV21-1 constitutes a pseudogene. CDR3 length: 15 amino acids. The CDR3, as DNA: TGTGCCAGCAACCCGGACAGGTTGCCGTCTTCACCCCTCCACTTT. Amino acid sequence: CASNPDRLPSSPLHF.